This TCR beta chain was identified in a study of T cell changes during pregnancy in multiple sclerosis. The protocol was immunoSEQ multiplex PCR, while the TCRdb copy is restricted to in-frame clones and leaves out a portion. The sample carries under 45,000 clones, around 96% recorded once. CDR1 is SGHRS, CDR2 YFSETQ, per germline. The V and J ends lost 4 bases and 6 bases, in that order; junction bases with no gene match: 10. The CDR3 length is 15 residues. The source was peripheral blood, collected in the second trimester of pregnancy. The chain carries TRBV5-1 and TRBJ2-1; 7 bases are a match to TRBD1. The clonotype originates from a female donor with multiple sclerosis, enrolled in a pregnancy study. CDR3 sequence reads: CASSPGDREFNEQFF. The CDR3 coding sequence is TGCGCCAGCAGCCCAGGGGACAGAGAGTTCAATGAGCAGTTCTTC. The full variable domain, rest sourced from reference TRBV5-1 and TRBJ2-1, is KAGVTQTPRYLIKTRGQQVTLSCSPISGHRSVSWYQQTPGQGLQFLFEYFSETQRNKGNFPGRFSGRQFSNSRSEMNVSTLELGDSALYLCASSPGDREFNEQFFGPGTRLTVL.